Detailed here is one T cell receptor (beta chain). Its specificity is not known. TCRdb re-called the 5' RACE reads and catalogs CDR3 proteins one per entry, DNA excluded. This sample contains 200,000 to 250,000 distinct CDR3 sequences. This sample is drawn from a study of monozygotic twins with inflammatory bowel disease. Findings and caveats of the study: Especially with disease activity, IBD patients shared fewer clonotypes with others than healthy twins did.

Germline V CDR1 and CDR2: DFQATT, SNEGSKA (reference sequence). The CDR3 has 15 amino acids. The source material was blood. The receptor's source is a human donor with ulcerative colitis or Crohn's disease, or a healthy co-twin of an affected twin (not recorded which). V usage is TRBV20-1 and J usage is TRBJ2-1. The CDR3 loop is CSAREVWVSYNEQFF.